This T cell receptor (beta chain) was sequenced in a study of blood T cell repertoires in COVID-19. As for the study in general: The samples span acute and convalescent COVID-19 from the United States, Italy and Spain.

Authors' methods: From reference gene primer amplification, estimates of nucleated cell counts were derived. Measured with immunoSEQ multiplex PCR; TCRdb has only the in-frame clones, and not every one. That table is the source of V, J and clone size, and D and trimming were worked out from the DNA. Altogether roughly 84,000 clones are present, roughly 80% being singletons, with the ten largest covering roughly a third. One Seattle source followed patients from active infection through their disease course. Germline trimming cut 5 bases from V and 3 bases from J; bases unmatched to any gene: 4. CDR3 length: 14 residues. Germline CDR1 and CDR2: SGHKS and YYEKEE (reference sequence).

The chain carries TRBV5-5 and TRBJ2-2, with 7 bases aligning to TRBD2. The receptor's source is a man between 60 and 70 years old with COVID-19, enrolled during active disease. Sequencing input: peripheral blood. Written as DNA, the CDR3 is TGTGCCAGCAGGACTAGCCGTGACACCGGGGAGCTGTTTTTT. Protein sequence: CASRTSRDTGELFF.